This entry is about one TCR beta chain. The sample belongs to a study of blood T cell repertoires in COVID-19. In the authors' methods: Amplifying reference gene primers gave estimates of nucleated cell counts. Profiled with immunoSEQ multiplex PCR; TCRdb holds only in-frame clones, not every one. The V and J calls and clone size come from that table; D and trimming were worked out from the DNA. The sample has roughly 88,000 clones; 80% to 90% are singletons. Per germline, CDR1 SGHDN and CDR2 FVKESK. This CDR3 is built from 13 residues. Deletions cut 0 bases from V and 16 bases from J, with 16 bases between.

The chain employs TRBV14 and TRBJ2-1; perhaps TRBD2 as D (5 bases). Sequencing input: peripheral blood. This clonotype originated in a woman aged 80 or over with acute or convalescent COVID-19. CDR3 region: CASSQDLAGAHFF. In DNA, the CDR3 is TGTGCCAGCAGCCAAGATCTAGCAGGAGCCCACTTCTTC.